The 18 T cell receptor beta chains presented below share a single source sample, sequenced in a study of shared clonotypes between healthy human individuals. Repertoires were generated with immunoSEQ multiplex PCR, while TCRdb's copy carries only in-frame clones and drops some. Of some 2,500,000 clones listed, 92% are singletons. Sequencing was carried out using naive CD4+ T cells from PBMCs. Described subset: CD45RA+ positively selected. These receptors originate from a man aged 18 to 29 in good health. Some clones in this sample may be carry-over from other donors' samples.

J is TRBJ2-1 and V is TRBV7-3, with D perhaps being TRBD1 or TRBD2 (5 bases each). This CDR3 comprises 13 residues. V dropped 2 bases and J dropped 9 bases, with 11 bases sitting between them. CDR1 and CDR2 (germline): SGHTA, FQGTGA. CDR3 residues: CASSLFDGTEQFF. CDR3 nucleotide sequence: TGTGCCAGCAGCTTATTTGATGGGACTGAGCAGTTCTTC.

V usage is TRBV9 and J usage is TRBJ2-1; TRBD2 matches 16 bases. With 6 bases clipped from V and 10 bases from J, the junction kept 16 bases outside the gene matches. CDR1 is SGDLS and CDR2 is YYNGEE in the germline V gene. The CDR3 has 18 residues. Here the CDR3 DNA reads TGTGCCAGCACCCAATTGGGGAGCCCGGGACTAGCGGGAGGGGAGCAGTTCTTC. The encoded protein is CASTQLGSPGLAGGEQFF.

CDR3 residues: CASSHDSSPVWPTEAFF. The DNA of the CDR3 is TGTGCCAGCAGCCACGATTCCAGCCCTGTCTGGCCTACTGAAGCTTTCTTT. The chain carries TRBV27 and TRBJ1-1; D gene uncertain. This CDR3 comprises 17 residues. Trimming left V 6 bases short and J 5 bases short, with 25 bases between. Germline CDR1 reads MNHEY; CDR2 reads SMNVEV (reference sequence).

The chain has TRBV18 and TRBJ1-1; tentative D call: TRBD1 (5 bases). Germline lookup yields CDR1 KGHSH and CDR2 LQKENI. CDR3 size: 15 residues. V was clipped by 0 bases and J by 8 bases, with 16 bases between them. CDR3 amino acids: CASSPPTTVGREAFF. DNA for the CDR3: TGTGCCAGCTCACCACCAACGACAGTAGGGCGCGAAGCTTTCTTT.

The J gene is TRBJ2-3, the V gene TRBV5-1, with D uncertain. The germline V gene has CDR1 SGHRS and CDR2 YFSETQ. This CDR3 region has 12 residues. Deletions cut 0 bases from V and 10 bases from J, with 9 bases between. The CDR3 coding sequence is TGCGCCAGCAGCTTGGTGACCCCCCCGCAGTATTTT. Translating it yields CASSLVTPPQYF. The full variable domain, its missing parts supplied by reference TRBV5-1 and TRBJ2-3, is KAGVTQTPRYLIKTRGQQVTLSCSPISGHRSVSWYQQTPGQGLQFLFEYFSETQRNKGNFPGRFSGRQFSNSRSEMNVSTLELGDSALYLCASSLVTPPQYFGPGTRLTVL.

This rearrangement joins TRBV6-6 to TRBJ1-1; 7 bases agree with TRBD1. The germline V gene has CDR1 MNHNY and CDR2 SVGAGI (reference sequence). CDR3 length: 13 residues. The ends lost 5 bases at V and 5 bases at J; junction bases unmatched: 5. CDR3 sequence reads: CASSTGVGTEAFF. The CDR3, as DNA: TGTGCCAGCAGTACAGGGGTAGGAACTGAAGCTTTCTTT.

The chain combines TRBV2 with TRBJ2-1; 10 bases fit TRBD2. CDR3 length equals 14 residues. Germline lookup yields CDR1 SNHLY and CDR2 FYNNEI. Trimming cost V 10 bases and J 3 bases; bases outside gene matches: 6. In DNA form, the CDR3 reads TGTGCCATCCCTAGGACTAGCGGCTACAATGAGCAGTTCTTC. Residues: CAIPRTSGYNEQFF.

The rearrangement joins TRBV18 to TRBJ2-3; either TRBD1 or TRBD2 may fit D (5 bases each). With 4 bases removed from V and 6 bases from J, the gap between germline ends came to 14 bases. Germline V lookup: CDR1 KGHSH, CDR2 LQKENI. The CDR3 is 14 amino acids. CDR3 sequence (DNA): TGTGCCAGCTCACGGGACCTCCTGGGGGATACGCAGTATTTT. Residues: CASSRDLLGDTQYF.

Written as DNA, the CDR3 is TGTGCCAGCAGTCCAACAGACAGGCGTTCTGGAAACACCATATATTTT. It yields the protein CASSPTDRRSGNTIYF. The chain recombines TRBV5-5 with TRBJ1-3; tentatively, D is TRBD1 (6 bases). The CDR3 is 16 amino acids. The ends were cut back, 5 bases at V and 1 base at J, with 16 bases in the middle. Germline lookup yields CDR1 SGHKS and CDR2 YYEKEE (reference sequence).

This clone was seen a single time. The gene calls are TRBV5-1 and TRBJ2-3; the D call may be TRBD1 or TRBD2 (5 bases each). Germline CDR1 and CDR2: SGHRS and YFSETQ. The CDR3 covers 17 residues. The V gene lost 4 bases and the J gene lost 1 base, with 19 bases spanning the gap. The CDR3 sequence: CASSLTGRPMGTDTQYF. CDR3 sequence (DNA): TGCGCCAGCAGCCTGACGGGACGGCCTATGGGCACAGATACGCAGTATTTT.

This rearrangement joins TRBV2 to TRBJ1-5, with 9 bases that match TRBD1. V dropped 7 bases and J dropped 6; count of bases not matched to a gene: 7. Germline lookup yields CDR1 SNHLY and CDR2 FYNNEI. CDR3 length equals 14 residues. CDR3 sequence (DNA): TGTGCCAGCAAGGGACAGGGCTGGGGTCAGCCCCAGCATTTT. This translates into CASKGQGWGQPQHF.

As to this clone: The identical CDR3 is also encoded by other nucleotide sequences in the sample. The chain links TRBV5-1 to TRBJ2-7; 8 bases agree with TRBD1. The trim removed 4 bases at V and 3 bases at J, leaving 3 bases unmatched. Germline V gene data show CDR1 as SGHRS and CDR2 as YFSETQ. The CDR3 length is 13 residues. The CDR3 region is CASSTGQGYEQYF. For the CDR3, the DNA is TGCGCCAGCAGCACCGGACAGGGCTACGAGCAGTACTTC. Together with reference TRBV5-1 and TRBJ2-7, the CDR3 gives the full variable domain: KAGVTQTPRYLIKTRGQQVTLSCSPISGHRSVSWYQQTPGQGLQFLFEYFSETQRNKGNFPGRFSGRQFSNSRSEMNVSTLELGDSALYLCASSTGQGYEQYFGPGTRLTVT.

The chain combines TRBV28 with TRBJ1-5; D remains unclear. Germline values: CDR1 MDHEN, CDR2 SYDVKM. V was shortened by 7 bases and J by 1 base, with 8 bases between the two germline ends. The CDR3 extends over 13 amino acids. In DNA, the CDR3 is TGTGCCAGCAAGGACCCCAGCAATCAGCCCCAGCATTTT. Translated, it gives CASKDPSNQPQHF.

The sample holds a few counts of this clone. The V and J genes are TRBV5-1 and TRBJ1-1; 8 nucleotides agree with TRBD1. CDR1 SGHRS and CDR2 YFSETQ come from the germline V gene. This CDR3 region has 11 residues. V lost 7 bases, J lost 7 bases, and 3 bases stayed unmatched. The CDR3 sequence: CASRDRIEAFF. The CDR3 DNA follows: TGCGCCAGCCGGGACAGGATTGAAGCTTTCTTT.

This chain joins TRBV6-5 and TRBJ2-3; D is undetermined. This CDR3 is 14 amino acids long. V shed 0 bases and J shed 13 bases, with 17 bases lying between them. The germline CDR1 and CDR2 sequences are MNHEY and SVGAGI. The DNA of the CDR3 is TGTGCCAGCAGTTACTCGACTGGCCCAAGATCAGAGTATTTT. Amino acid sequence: CASSYSTGPRSEYF.

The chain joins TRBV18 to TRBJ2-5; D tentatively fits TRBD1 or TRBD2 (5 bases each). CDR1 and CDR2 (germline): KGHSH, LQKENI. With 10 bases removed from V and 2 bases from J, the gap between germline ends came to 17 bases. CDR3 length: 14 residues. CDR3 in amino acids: CATGSGPMQETQYF. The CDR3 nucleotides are TGTGCCACCGGGTCGGGGCCGATGCAAGAGACCCAGTACTTC. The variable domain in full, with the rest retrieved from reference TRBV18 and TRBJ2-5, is NAGVMQNPRHLVRRRGQEARLRCSPMKGHSHVYWYRQLPEEGLKFMVYLQKENIIDESGMPKERFSAEFPKEGPSILRIQQVVRGDSAAYFCATGSGPMQETQYFGPGTRLLVL.

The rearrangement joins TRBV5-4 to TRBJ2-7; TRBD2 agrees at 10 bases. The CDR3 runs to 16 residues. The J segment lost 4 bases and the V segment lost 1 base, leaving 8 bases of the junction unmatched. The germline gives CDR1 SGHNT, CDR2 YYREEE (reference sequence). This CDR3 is CASSLISASGSYEQYF. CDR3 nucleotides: TGTGCCAGCAGCTTGATATCGGCTAGCGGGAGTTACGAGCAGTACTTC. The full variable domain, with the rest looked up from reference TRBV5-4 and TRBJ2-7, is ETGVTQSPTHLIKTRGQQVTLRCSSQSGHNTVSWYQQALGQGPQFIFQYYREEENGRGNFPPRFSGLQFPNYSSELNVNALELDDSALYLCASSLISASGSYEQYFGPGTRLTVT.

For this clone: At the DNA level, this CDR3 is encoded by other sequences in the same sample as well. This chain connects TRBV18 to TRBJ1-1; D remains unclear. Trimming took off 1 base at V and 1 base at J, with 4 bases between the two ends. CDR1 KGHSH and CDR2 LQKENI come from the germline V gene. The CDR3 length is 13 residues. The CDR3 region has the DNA TGTGCCAGCTCACCACAGACGAACACTGAAGCTTTCTTT. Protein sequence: CASSPQTNTEAFF. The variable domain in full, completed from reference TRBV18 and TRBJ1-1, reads NAGVMQNPRHLVRRRGQEARLRCSPMKGHSHVYWYRQLPEEGLKFMVYLQKENIIDESGMPKERFSAEFPKEGPSILRIQQVVRGDSAAYFCASSPQTNTEAFFGQGTRLTVV.